This section outlines one TCR beta chain sequence together with its context. Its antigen remains unknown. The sample originates from a study of monozygotic twins with inflammatory bowel disease. Points from the study as a whole: The inverse Simpson measure of TCRbeta diversity was lower in IBD patients than in healthy co-twins.

The CDR3 covers 11 residues. CDR1 is MNHEY, CDR2 SVGAGI, per germline. Following a re-call of the 5' RACE reads, TCRdb has one entry per CDR3 protein and lacks DNA. The table for this sample gives approximately 150,000 distinct CDR3 sequences. This chain uses TRBV6-5 with TRBJ1-1; the D call of TRBD1 rests on TCRdb alone, since no DNA is present to check it. Specimen: blood. The sequence was collected from a human donor with ulcerative colitis or Crohn's disease, or a healthy co-twin of an affected twin (not recorded which). CDR3 in amino acids: CASTGGPEAFF.